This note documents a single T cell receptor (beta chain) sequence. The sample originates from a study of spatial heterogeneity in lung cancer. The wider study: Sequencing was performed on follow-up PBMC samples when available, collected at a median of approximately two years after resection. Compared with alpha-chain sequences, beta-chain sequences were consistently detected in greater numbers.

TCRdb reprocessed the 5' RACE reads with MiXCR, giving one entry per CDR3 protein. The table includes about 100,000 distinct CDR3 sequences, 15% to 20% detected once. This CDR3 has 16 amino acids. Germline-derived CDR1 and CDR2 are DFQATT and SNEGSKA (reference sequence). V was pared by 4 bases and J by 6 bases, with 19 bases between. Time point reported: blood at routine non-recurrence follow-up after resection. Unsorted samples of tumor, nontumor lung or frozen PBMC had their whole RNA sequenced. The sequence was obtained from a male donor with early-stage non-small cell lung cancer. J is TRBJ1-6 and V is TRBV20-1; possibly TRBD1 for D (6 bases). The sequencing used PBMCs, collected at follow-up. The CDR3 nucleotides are TGCAGTGCTACCCGTGGGGCAGGGGTGACTAATTCACCCCTCCACTTT. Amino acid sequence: CSATRGAGVTNSPLHF.